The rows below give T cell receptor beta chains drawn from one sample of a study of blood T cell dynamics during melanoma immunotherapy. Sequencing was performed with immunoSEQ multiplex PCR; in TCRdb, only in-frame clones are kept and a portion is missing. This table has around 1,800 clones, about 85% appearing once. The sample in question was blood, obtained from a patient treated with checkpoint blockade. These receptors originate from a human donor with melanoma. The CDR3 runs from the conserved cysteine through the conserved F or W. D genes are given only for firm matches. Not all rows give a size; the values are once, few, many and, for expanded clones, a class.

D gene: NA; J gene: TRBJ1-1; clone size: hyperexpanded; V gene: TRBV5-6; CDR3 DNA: TGTGCCAGCAGCTTTAGGTACACTGAAGCTTTCTTT; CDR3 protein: CASSFRYTEAFF
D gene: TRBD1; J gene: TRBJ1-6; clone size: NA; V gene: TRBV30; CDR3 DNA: TGTGCCTGGAACCCGGGACAGTATAATTCACCCCTCCACTTT; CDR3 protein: CAWNPGQYNSPLHF
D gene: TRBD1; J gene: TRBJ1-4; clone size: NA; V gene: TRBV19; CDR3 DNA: TGTGCCAGTAGAACGACAGGGGGTGGTGAAAAACTGTTTTTT; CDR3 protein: CASRTTGGGEKLFF
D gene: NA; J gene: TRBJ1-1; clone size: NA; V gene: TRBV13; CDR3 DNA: TGTGCCAGCAGCTCACGCCCGAGACAGAACACTGAAGCTTTCTTT; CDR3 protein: CASSSRPRQNTEAFF
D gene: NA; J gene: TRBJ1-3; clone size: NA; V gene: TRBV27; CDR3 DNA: TGTGCCAGCACTCCTCGCGGGGGGCACACCATATATTTT; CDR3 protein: CASTPRGGHTIYF
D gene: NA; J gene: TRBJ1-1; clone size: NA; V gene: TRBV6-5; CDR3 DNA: TGTGCCAGCAGTCCCGGCCGCCGTGAAGCTTTCTTT; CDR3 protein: CASSPGRREAFF
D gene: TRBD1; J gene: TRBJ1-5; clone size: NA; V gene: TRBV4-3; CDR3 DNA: TGCGCCAGCAGCCAAGGACAGGGGGCTGGTCAGCCCCAGCATTTT; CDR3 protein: CASSQGQGAGQPQHF
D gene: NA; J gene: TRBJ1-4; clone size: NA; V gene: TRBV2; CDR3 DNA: TGTGCCAGCAGTGAACGGATAAGGGTAACCGAAAAACTGTTTTTT; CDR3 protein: CASSERIRVTEKLFF
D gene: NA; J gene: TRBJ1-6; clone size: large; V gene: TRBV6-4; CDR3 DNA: TGTGCCAGCAGGCGGGACCCCTTAAACTATAATTCACCCCTCCACTTT; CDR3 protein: CASRRDPLNYNSPLHF
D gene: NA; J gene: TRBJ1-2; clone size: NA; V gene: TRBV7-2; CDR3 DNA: TGTGCCAGCAGCCGCGGGGTAGTAAACGGCTATACCTTC; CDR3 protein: CASSRGVVNGYTF
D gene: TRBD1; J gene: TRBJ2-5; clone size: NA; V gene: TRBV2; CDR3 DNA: TGTGCCAGCAGTGAACAGGGGGCATTCGTAGAGACCCAGTACTTC; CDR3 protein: CASSEQGAFVETQYF
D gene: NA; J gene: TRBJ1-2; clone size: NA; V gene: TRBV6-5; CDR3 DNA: TGTGCCAGCAGTCGACGGAAAGCAGGGGTGAATGGCTACACCTTC; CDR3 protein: CASSRRKAGVNGYTF
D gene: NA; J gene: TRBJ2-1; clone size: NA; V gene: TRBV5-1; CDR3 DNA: TGCGCCAGCAGCTTGGCCCGTGACATCACCTACAATGAGCAGTTCTTC; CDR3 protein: CASSLARDITYNEQFF
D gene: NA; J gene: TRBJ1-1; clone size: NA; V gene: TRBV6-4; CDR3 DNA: TGTGCCAGCAGTGAAACAGGGAGGAACACTGAAGCTTTCTTT; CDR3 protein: CASSETGRNTEAFF
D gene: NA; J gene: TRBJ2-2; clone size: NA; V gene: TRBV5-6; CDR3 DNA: TGTGCCAGCAGCACCATACAGGGAATGAACACCGGGGAGCTGTTTTTT; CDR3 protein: CASSTIQGMNTGELFF
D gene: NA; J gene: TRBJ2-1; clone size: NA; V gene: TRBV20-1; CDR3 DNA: TGCAGTGCTAATGAGCAGTTCTTC; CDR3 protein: CSANEQFF
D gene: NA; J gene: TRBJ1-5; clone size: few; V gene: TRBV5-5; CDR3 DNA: TGTGCCAGCACCCCGGGTCAGAGCGGCAATCAGCCCCAGCATTTT; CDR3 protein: CASTPGQSGNQPQHF
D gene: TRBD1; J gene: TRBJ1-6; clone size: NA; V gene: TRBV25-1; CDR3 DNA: TGTGCCAGCAGTGACAGGGGGCCCTCTAATTCACCCCTCCACTTT; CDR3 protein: CASSDRGPSNSPLHF
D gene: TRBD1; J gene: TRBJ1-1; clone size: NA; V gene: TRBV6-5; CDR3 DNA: TGTGCCAGCAGTCACAGGGGAGCGTACACTGAAGCTTTCTTT; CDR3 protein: CASSHRGAYTEAFF
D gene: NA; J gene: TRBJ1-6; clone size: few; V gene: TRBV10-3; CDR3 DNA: TGTGCCATCAGTGAAGTCGATTCACCCCTCCACTTT; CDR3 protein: CAISEVDSPLHF
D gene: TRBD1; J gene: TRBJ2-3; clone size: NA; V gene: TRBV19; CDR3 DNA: TGTGCCAGTAGTAGAAACAGGGGGACTAGCACAGATACGCAGTATTTT; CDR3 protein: CASSRNRGTSTDTQYF
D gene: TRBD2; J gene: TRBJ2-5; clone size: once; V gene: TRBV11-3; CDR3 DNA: TGTGCCAGCAGCTTAGATGGGACTAGCGGGGGGGTGAAGGACTTC; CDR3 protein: CASSLDGTSGGVKDF
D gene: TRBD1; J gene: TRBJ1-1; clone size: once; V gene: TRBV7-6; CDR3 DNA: TGTGCCAGCACCGTACCGGGACAGGACCCAATTAACACTGAAGCTTTCTTT; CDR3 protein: CASTVPGQDPINTEAFF
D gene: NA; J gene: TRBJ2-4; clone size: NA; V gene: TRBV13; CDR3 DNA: TGTGCCAGCAGCCCGGACAGTTCGAAAAACATTCAGTACTTC; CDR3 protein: CASSPDSSKNIQYF
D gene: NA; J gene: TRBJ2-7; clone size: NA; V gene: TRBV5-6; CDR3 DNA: TGTGCCAGCTTGTCCGAGGGGGACGCCCTCTCCTACGAGCAGTACTTC; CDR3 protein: CASLSEGDALSYEQYF
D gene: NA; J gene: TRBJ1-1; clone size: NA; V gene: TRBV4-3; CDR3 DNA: TGCGCCAGCAGCCAAGATTGGGACACTGAAGCTTTCTTT; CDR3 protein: CASSQDWDTEAFF
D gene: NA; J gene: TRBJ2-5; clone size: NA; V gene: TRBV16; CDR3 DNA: TGTGCCAGCAGCCAGGCGACACCGCCTCAAGAGACCCAGTACTTC; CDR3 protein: CASSQATPPQETQYF
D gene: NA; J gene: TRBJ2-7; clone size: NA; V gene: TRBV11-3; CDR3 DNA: TGTGCCAGCAGCTTGGTAGGGTCGTACGAGCAGTACTTC; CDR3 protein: CASSLVGSYEQYF
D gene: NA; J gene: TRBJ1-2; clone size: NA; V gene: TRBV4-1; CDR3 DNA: TGCGCCAGCAGCCAACAATACAACTATGGCTACACCTTC; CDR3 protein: CASSQQYNYGYTF
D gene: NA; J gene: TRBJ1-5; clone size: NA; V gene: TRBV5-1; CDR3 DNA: TGCGCCAGCAGCCCGGGGGCGATGGGCAATCAGCCCCAGCATTTT; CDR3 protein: CASSPGAMGNQPQHF
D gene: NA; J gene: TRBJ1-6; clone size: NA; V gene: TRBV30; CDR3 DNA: TGTGCCTGGAGTGTACATCAGAACAGGGCCGATTCACCCCTCCACTTT; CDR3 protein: CAWSVHQNRADSPLHF
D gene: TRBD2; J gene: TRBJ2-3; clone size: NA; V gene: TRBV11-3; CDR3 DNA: TGTGCCAGCAGCCCAAGGGGACTAGATACTGGTACGCAGTATTTT; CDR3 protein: CASSPRGLDTGTQYF
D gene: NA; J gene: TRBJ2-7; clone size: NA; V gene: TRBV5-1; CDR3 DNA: TGCGCCAGCAAATCAAGGAACAGGAGCGACGAGCAGTACTTC; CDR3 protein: CASKSRNRSDEQYF
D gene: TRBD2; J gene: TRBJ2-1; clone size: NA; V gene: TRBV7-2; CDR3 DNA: TGTGCCAGCAGATTCCCCTCAGCGGGGGAATTAACCTACAATGAGCAGTTCTTC; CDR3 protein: CASRFPSAGELTYNEQFF
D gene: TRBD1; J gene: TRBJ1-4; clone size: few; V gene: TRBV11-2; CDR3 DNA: TGTGCCAGCAGCGTACCGGGACAGGGGGCGGGTGAAAAACTGTTTTTT; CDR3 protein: CASSVPGQGAGEKLFF
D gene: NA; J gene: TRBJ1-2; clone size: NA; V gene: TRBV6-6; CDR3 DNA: TGTGCCAGCAGACCGCCGACGGGAACTAACTATGGCTACACCTTC; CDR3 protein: CASRPPTGTNYGYTF
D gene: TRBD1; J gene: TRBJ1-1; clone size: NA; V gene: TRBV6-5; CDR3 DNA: TGTGCCAGCAGTTACTCGACAGGGTTTGGCACTGAAGCTTTCTTT; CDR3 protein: CASSYSTGFGTEAFF
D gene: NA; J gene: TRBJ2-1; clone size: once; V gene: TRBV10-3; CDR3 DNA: TGTGCCATCAGTGAGTCGGGGCGCATCAATGAGCAGTTCTTC; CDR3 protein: CAISESGRINEQFF
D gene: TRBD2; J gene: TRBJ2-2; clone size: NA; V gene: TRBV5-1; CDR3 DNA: TGCGCCAGCAGCTTGTCGCCTAGCGGGGGGGCGGCCACCGGGGAGCTGTTTTTT; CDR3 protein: CASSLSPSGGAATGELFF
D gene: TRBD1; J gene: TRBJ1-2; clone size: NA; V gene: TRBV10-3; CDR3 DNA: TGTGCCATCAGTGCGGGACAGGGGAGTAACTATGGCTACACCTTC; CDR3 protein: CAISAGQGSNYGYTF
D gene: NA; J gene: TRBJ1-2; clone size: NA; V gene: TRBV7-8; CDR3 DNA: TGTGCCAGCAGCTTAGACAGTATTGGGTATGGCTACACCTTC; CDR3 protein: CASSLDSIGYGYTF
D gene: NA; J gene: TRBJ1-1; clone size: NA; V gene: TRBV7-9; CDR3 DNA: TGTGCCAGCAGCCGTGGACAGTTGGACACTGAAGCTTTCTTT; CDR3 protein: CASSRGQLDTEAFF
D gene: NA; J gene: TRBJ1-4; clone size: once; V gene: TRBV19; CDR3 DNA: TGTGCCAGTAGCCCCACCATAAATGAAAAACTGTTTTTT; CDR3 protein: CASSPTINEKLFF
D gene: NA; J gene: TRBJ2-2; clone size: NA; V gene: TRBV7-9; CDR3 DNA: TGTGCCAGCAGCCACCCTCCTGGATGGGGGTCGAACACCGGGGAGCTGTTTTTT; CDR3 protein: CASSHPPGWGSNTGELFF
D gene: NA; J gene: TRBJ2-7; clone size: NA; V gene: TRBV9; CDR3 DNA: TGTGCCAGCAGCGTGGGGGATACAGGGTACGAGCAGTACTTC; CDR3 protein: CASSVGDTGYEQYF
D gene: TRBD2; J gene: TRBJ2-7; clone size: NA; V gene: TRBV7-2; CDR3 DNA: TGTGCCACCCAGGTTGGCGGGGGGGCTGGCTACGAGCAGTACTTC; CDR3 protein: CATQVGGGAGYEQYF
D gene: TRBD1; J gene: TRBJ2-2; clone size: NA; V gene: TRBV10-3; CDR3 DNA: TGTGCCGTTGCCGGGACAGGACACACCGGGGAGCTGTTTTTT; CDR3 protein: CAVAGTGHTGELFF
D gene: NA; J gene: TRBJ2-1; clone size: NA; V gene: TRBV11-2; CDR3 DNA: TGTGCCAGCAGCTTAGAAGACAGCTCCTACAATGAGCAGTTCTTC; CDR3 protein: CASSLEDSSYNEQFF
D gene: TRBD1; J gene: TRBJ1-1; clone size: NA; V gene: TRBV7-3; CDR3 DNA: TGTGCCAGCAGCGCTTCCGGGACAGGGAGGACTGAAGCTTTCTTT; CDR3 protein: CASSASGTGRTEAFF
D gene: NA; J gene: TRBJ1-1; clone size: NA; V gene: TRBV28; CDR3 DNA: TGTGCCAGCAGTCTACAGAACACTGAAGCTTTCTTT; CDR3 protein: CASSLQNTEAFF
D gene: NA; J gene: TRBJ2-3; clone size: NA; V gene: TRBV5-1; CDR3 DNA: TGCGCCAGCAGCGCGGCGAGCGGAGGGCGCACAGATACGCAGTATTTT; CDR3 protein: CASSAASGGRTDTQYF
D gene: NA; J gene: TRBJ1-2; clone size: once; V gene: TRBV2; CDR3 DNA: TGTGCCAGCAGGACGACGGCCGACTATGGCTACACCTTC; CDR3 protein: CASRTTADYGYTF
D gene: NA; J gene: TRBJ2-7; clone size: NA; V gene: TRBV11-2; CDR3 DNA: TGTGCCAGCAGCTCGATCCGCACGATGCAGTACTTC; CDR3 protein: CASSSIRTMQYF
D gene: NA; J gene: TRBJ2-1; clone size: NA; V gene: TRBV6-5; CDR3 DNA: TGTGCCAGCAGTTACTCGAAACAGTCTCGGTACAATGAGCAGTTCTTC; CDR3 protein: CASSYSKQSRYNEQFF
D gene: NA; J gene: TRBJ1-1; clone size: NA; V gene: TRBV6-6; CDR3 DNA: TGTGCCAGCAGTGACCCGACAGGAGGGTACACTGAAGCTTTCTTT; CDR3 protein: CASSDPTGGYTEAFF